These 24 T cell receptor beta chains were sequenced from one sample in a study of cytomegalovirus exposure and HLA in healthy donors (dated by TCRdb to 2016 to 2017). Library preparation used the immunoSEQ multiplex PCR assay. The clones in this table, taken by TCRdb from immuneACCESS, are in-frame only. Not every clone is retained; where verified, under half of the shortfall comes from an unresolved V gene, and the cause of the rest is unknown. The sample table holds 150,000 to 200,000 clones, of which roughly nine tenths were seen once. Clones ranked in the top ten supply about 2.9% of the sample. Sequenced material: PBMCs. The source is a woman aged 18-29 years in good health and CMV-seropositive.

The V call is TRBV4-2, the J call TRBJ1-1; TRBD1 matches at 8 bases. The CDR3 is 17 amino acids. V was pared by 1 base and J by 10 bases, with 17 bases of the junction left unmatched. Germline V gene sequence: CDR1 LGHNA, CDR2 YNFKEQ. The DNA for the CDR3 is TGTGCCAGCAGCCAAGTTAGGGCCGGGACAGGCCCCCCGGGAGCTTTCTTT. Encoded protein: CASSQVRAGTGPPGAFF.

The rearrangement uses TRBV4-2 and TRBJ1-2, with a possible D match to TRBD1 (5 bases). There are 15 residues in the CDR3. Trimming pared 5 bases from V and 7 bases from J, leaving 20 bases between. Per germline, CDR1 LGHNA and CDR2 YNFKEQ. CDR3 coding DNA: TGTGCCAGCAGCTTGGCTTCTGTGGCAGGGATTGGCTACACCTTC. This sequence encodes CASSLASVAGIGYTF.

The genes are TRBV15 and TRBJ2-7, with 12 bases that match TRBD2. The V segment lost 0 bases and the J segment 10 bases; nucleotides outside the gene matches: 7. Germline-derived CDR1 and CDR2 are LNHNV and YYDKDF (reference sequence). The CDR3 extends over 15 amino acids. The CDR3 here is CATSRELASGRAQYF. The CDR3 DNA sequence: TGTGCCACCAGCAGAGAGCTGGCTAGCGGGAGGGCACAGTACTTC.

This sequence joins TRBV4-1 and TRBJ2-7, with 9 bases fitting TRBD2. The CDR3 length is 15 residues. Germline V gene lookup returns CDR1 MGHRA and CDR2 YSYEKL. The V and J ends lost 8 bases and 6 bases, in that order; junction bases with no gene match: 14. DNA of the CDR3: TGCGCCAGCGCGTCTGCCGGGACTAGCTCCCTCGAGCAGTACTTC. Translating it yields CASASAGTSSLEQYF.

The V gene is TRBV29-1, the J gene TRBJ1-6; D might be TRBD1 (5 bases). This CDR3 has 13 amino acids. V dropped 6 bases and J dropped 6 bases, with 12 bases sitting between them. Germline-derived CDR1 and CDR2 are SQVTM and ANQGSEA. The CDR3 DNA sequence: TGCAGCGTGAGGGAGGGGCTTAATTCACCCCTCCACTTT. Residues: CSVREGLNSPLHF.

J is TRBJ2-5 and V is TRBV28; D possibly corresponds to TRBD2 (7 bases). This CDR3 spans 14 amino acids. The V end was cut by 7 bases, the J end by 2 bases, with 14 bases between. Looked up from germline, CDR1 is MDHEN and CDR2 is SYDVKM. CDR3 nucleotide sequence: TGTGCCAGCACCTTACAGGGAGGGCAAGAGACCCAGTACTTC. This translates into CASTLQGGQETQYF.

The table lists this clone with a count of one. The chain uses TRBV29-1 and TRBJ1-4; D uncertain. Germline V gene data show CDR1 as SQVTM and CDR2 as ANQGSEA. Trimming removed 5 bases from V and 10 bases from J, with 17 bases in between. The CDR3 length is 13 residues. The CDR3, as DNA: TGCAGCGTTCAGGTTAACAGTTCAGGAAAACTGTTTTTT. This translates into CSVQVNSSGKLFF.

The rearrangement joins TRBV9 to TRBJ2-7, with TRBD2 matching over 11 bases. Germline V gene lookup returns CDR1 SGDLS and CDR2 YYNGEE. This CDR3 comprises 15 residues. V lost 0 bases and J lost 6; bases outside the gene matches: 5. CDR3 region: CASSVELAGESEQYF. The CDR3 DNA follows: TGTGCCAGCAGCGTAGAACTAGCGGGAGAAAGCGAGCAGTACTTC. The whole variable domain, filled in from reference TRBV9 and TRBJ2-7, reads DSGVTQTPKHLITATGQRVTLRCSPRSGDLSVYWYQQSLDQGLQFLIQYYNGEERAKGNILERFSAQQFPDLHSELNLSSLELGDSALYFCASSVELAGESEQYFGPGTRLTVT.

The chain employs TRBV4-1 and TRBJ1-2; the D is unclear. This CDR3 contains 16 residues. From germline, CDR1 is MGHRA and CDR2 YSYEKL. The V gene lost 3 bases and the J gene lost 4 bases, with 18 bases spanning the gap. Here the CDR3 reads CASSQGSSGGFYGYTF. The DNA of the CDR3 is TGCGCCAGCAGCCAGGGGTCAAGCGGCGGTTTCTATGGCTACACCTTC.

The chain joins TRBV10-3 to TRBJ2-5; 9 bases line up with TRBD2. The junction had 7 bases not matched to a gene; V was cut back by 4 bases and J by 1 base. The CDR3 has 16 amino acids. The germline V gene encodes CDR1 ENHRY and CDR2 SYGVKD. The CDR3 loop reads CAISGKAGGPQETQYF. The CDR3 DNA is TGTGCCATCAGTGGGAAGGCGGGAGGGCCCCAAGAGACCCAGTACTTC.

The V call is TRBV29-1, the J call TRBJ1-2; TRBD1 aligns across 7 bases. Trimming cost V 7 bases and J 2 bases; bases outside gene matches: 7. Germline V CDR1 and CDR2: SQVTM, ANQGSEA. This CDR3 comprises 13 residues. DNA of the CDR3: TGCAGCGCTTTACAGGGGAGGAACTATGGCTACACCTTC. As protein: CSALQGRNYGYTF.

This chain uses TRBV7-2 with TRBJ1-1; D ambiguous. CDR3 length: 15 amino acids. Germline values: CDR1 SGHTA, CDR2 FQGNSA. V shed 1 base and J shed 6 bases, with 15 bases lying between them. Written as DNA, the CDR3 is TGTGCCAGCAGCTTAGGGGCGACACCAGTCCCTGAAGCTTTCTTT. Translating gives CASSLGATPVPEAFF.

This clone was found once. Here the CDR3 DNA reads TGTGCCAGCAGCTTGGAACAAATCTACACCGGGGAGCTGTTTTTT. Its translation: CASSLEQIYTGELFF. This sequence joins TRBV5-5 and TRBJ2-2; the D is unclear. V was shortened by 0 bases and J by 3 bases, with 9 bases between the two germline ends. Per germline, CDR1 SGHKS and CDR2 YYEKEE (reference sequence). The CDR3 covers 15 residues.

The V call is TRBV6-1, the J call TRBJ1-6; D possibly corresponds to TRBD1 (6 bases). The CDR3 is 15 amino acids. V was shortened by 7 bases and J by 4 bases, with 14 bases between the two germline ends. Germline V gives CDR1 MNHNS, CDR2 SASEGT. The DNA of the CDR3 is TGTGCCAGCATTAGGACAGCCGGTTATAATTCACCCCTCCACTTT. Amino acids: CASIRTAGYNSPLHF.

This chain links TRBV7-2 with TRBJ2-7; possibly TRBD1 for D (5 bases). CDR1 is SGHTA, CDR2 FQGNSA, per germline. CDR3 length: 16 amino acids. V gave up 1 base and J gave up 4 bases, with 17 bases separating them. The CDR3 loop reads CASSLVGAASSYEQYF. The CDR3 DNA follows: TGTGCCAGCAGCTTAGTAGGGGCGGCGTCTAGTTACGAGCAGTACTTC.

The rearrangement links TRBV7-6 to TRBJ2-5; D unresolved. The CDR3 spans 12 residues. Germline values: CDR1 SGHVS, CDR2 FNYEAQ. Trimming stripped 4 bases from V and 0 bases from J, with 3 bases between. CDR3 nucleotide sequence: TGTGCCAGCAGCTCTTACCAAGAGACCCAGTACTTC. Translating gives CASSSYQETQYF. The complete variable domain, with remaining parts taken from reference TRBV7-6 and TRBJ2-5, reads GAGVSQSPRYKVTKRGQDVALRCDPISGHVSLYWYRQALGQGPEFLTYFNYEAQQDKSGLPNDRFSAERPEGSISTLTIQRTEQRDSAMYRCASSSYQETQYFGPGTRLLVL.

The rearrangement uses TRBV6-1 and TRBJ1-4; a weak D match, TRBD1 (5 bases). The CDR3 is 16 residues long. Germline V CDR1 and CDR2: MNHNS, SASEGT. Trimming stripped 2 bases from V and 4 bases from J, with 14 bases between. In DNA form, the CDR3 reads TGTGCCAGCAGTGAAATGTGGGGCGGTCTTAATGAAAAACTGTTTTTT. This translates into CASSEMWGGLNEKLFF.

The genes are TRBV19 and TRBJ2-3; possible D gene TRBD2, 6 bases. Trimming removed 2 bases at V and 0 bases at J, with 9 bases between. The CDR3 runs to 15 residues. Germline loops: CDR1 LNHDA, CDR2 SQIVND (reference sequence). The chain's CDR3 is CASSITSLSTDTQYF. CDR3 bases: TGTGCCAGTAGTATAACTAGCCTTAGCACAGATACGCAGTATTTT.

The V and J genes are TRBV27 and TRBJ1-3; a weak D match, TRBD1 (6 bases). V was shortened by 5 bases and J by 1 base, with 9 bases between the two germline ends. The CDR3 is 14 amino acids. CDR1 MNHEY and CDR2 SMNVEV come from the germline V gene (reference sequence). CDR3 nucleotide sequence: TGTGCCAGCAGTCTTACAGGGTCTGGAAACACCATATATTTT. Its translation is CASSLTGSGNTIYF.

The chain is built from TRBV18 and TRBJ2-7; 7 positions match TRBD1. The length of the CDR3 is 14 residues. CDR1 and CDR2 (germline): KGHSH, LQKENI. Germline trimming cut 3 bases from V and 0 bases from J; bases unmatched to any gene: 2. Here the CDR3 DNA reads TGTGCCAGCTCACCCCGGGACAGCTCCTACGAGCAGTACTTC. This encodes CASSPRDSSYEQYF. Filled out from reference TRBV18 and TRBJ2-7, the complete variable domain reads NAGVMQNPRHLVRRRGQEARLRCSPMKGHSHVYWYRQLPEEGLKFMVYLQKENIIDESGMPKERFSAEFPKEGPSILRIQQVVRGDSAAYFCASSPRDSSYEQYFGPGTRLTVT.

This clone was seen a few times. The chain uses TRBV30 and TRBJ1-6, with TRBD1 identical over 9 bases. Germline values: CDR1 GTSNPN, CDR2 SVGIG (reference sequence). The CDR3 consists of 13 residues. The trim removed 3 bases at V and 10 bases at J, leaving 4 bases unmatched. The DNA of the CDR3 is TGTGCCTGGAGGGACAGGGGTGGATCACCCCTCCACTTT. Translating gives CAWRDRGGSPLHF.

The chain employs TRBV10-1 and TRBJ2-4, with a weak D call TRBD2 (5 bases). The V gene lost 3 bases and the J gene lost 0 bases, with 6 bases spanning the gap. The CDR3 is 14 amino acids. Germline CDR1 reads WNHNN; CDR2 reads SYGVQD (reference sequence). CDR3 sequence reads: CASSDGVAKNIQYF. CDR3 nucleotides: TGCGCCAGCAGTGACGGGGTAGCCAAAAACATTCAGTACTTC.

The CDR3 sequence is CASTDGQSPGELFF. The CDR3 DNA sequence: TGTGCCAGCACCGACGGACAGAGCCCCGGGGAGCTGTTTTTT. The chain recombines TRBV11-2 with TRBJ2-2; D is perhaps TRBD1 (6 bases). The CDR3 spans 14 residues. V was clipped by 7 bases and J by 6 bases, with 15 bases between them. CDR1 is SGHAT, CDR2 FQNNGV, per germline.

V is TRBV4-1 and J is TRBJ1-1; D is undetermined. The CDR3 has 14 amino acids. V was clipped by 0 bases and J by 4 bases, with 9 bases between them. In germline, CDR1 is MGHRA, CDR2 YSYEKL. The CDR3 DNA sequence: TGCGCCAGCAGCCAAGATCCGGGAATCACTGAAGCTTTCTTT. Amino acids: CASSQDPGITEAFF.